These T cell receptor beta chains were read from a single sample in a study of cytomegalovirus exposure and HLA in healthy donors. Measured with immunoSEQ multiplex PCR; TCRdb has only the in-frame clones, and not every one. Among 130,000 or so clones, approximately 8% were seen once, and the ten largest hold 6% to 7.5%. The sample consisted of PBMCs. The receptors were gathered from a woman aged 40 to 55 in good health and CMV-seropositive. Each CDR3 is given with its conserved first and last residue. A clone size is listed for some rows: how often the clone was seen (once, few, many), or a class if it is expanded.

cdr3_aa: CASSLGAGRFGYTF
j_call: TRBJ1-2
clone_size: NA
v_call: TRBV5-5
cdr3_length: 14

cdr3_aa: CAWMGLAGAASYEQYF
j_call: TRBJ2-7
clone_size: NA
v_call: TRBV30
cdr3_length: 16

cdr3_aa: CAWEGVGNTEAFF
j_call: TRBJ1-1
clone_size: NA
v_call: TRBV30
cdr3_length: 13

cdr3_aa: CASSLGQGSYNEQFF
j_call: TRBJ2-1
clone_size: few
v_call: TRBV7-7
cdr3_length: 15

cdr3_aa: CASSYSNRGPYNEQFF
j_call: TRBJ2-1
clone_size: NA
v_call: TRBV6-5
cdr3_length: 16

cdr3_aa: CASSPTHGDTEAFF
j_call: TRBJ1-1
clone_size: few
v_call: TRBV14
cdr3_length: 14

cdr3_aa: CATSSGREQYF
j_call: TRBJ2-7
clone_size: NA
v_call: TRBV15
cdr3_length: 11

cdr3_aa: CATTRQGWNTEAFF
j_call: TRBJ1-1
clone_size: NA
v_call: TRBV19
cdr3_length: 14

cdr3_aa: CASSLERGPYNEQFF
j_call: TRBJ2-1
clone_size: few
v_call: TRBV7-9
cdr3_length: 15

cdr3_aa: CASSYFRGGNQPQHF
j_call: TRBJ1-5
clone_size: few
v_call: TRBV6-6
cdr3_length: 15

cdr3_aa: CASSPRGGLGKGNEQFF
j_call: TRBJ2-1
clone_size: few
v_call: TRBV11-2
cdr3_length: 17

cdr3_aa: CASSIGQVVNTEAFF
j_call: TRBJ1-1
clone_size: NA
v_call: TRBV19
cdr3_length: 15

cdr3_aa: CASSRTDQSSYEQYF
j_call: TRBJ2-7
clone_size: NA
v_call: TRBV18
cdr3_length: 15

cdr3_aa: CASSRVGRGGGTYNEQFF
j_call: TRBJ2-1
clone_size: few
v_call: TRBV4-2
cdr3_length: 18

cdr3_aa: CASSIRGGGTDTQYF
j_call: TRBJ2-3
clone_size: NA
v_call: TRBV7-7
cdr3_length: 15

cdr3_aa: CASRGGGEAPDSPLHF
j_call: TRBJ1-6
clone_size: NA
v_call: TRBV5-4
cdr3_length: 16